This T cell receptor beta chain came from a study of graft-versus-host responses after intestinal transplantation (dated by TCRdb to the early 2020s). With regard to the full study: Multivisceral, liver-intestinal, or isolated intestinal transplants were received by the recipients. Of the roughly 24 intestinal transplant recipients enrolled in the cohort, one of whom was a retransplant, a few patients without pretransplant specimens were excluded. Rather than going through the commercial service, samples from a few later patients were sequenced in-house on an Illumina MiSeq and processed with MiXCR. After intestinal transplantation, graft-versus-host and host-versus-graft alloreactive T cell clones were followed in the graft, circulation and bone marrow using bulk TCR-beta CDR3 sequencing. Every recipient was given anti-thymocyte globulin induction, then maintenance tacrolimus and steroids for approximately 3 years. A peak of at least 4% donor T cells among recipient peripheral blood mononuclear cells was the definition used for donor T cell macrochimerism. To identify alloreactive clones, pre-transplant mixed lymphocyte reaction products were sequenced and compared with unstimulated pre-transplant donor and recipient T cells. General study outcomes and caveats: Patients with donor T cell macrochimerism had high GvH to HvG T cell clonal ratios in their allografts. Early after transplant, peak levels of circulating GvH clones were associated with declines in HvG clones. The relatively low number and heterogeneity of intestinal transplant patients limited the conclusions. GvH clones turned up in recipient bone marrow, with some appearing earlier in ileal mucosa or blood, a pattern consistent with an intestinal mucosal origin.

The label giving this sample's time point can be read as: cells obtained before transplantation from donor or recipient. CD3+CD4+ and CD3+CD8+ populations were FACS-sorted from unstimulated pre-transplant donor and recipient cells taken from spleen or lymph nodes. Sequences LGHNA (CDR1) and YNFKEQ (CDR2) are obtained from the germline V gene. Deletion took 0 bases off V and 5 bases off J, with a span of 13 bases between the germline ends. The CDR3 covers 15 residues, taking in both the cysteine and the phenylalanine. This entry keeps only the CDR3 DNA: 45 bases, framed from base 1. Library construction relied on the immunoSEQ multiplex PCR assay. For most patients, genomic DNA was isolated with the Qiagen DNeasy Blood and Tissue Kit and shipped frozen to Adaptive Biotechnologies for TCR sequencing. For most patients, high-throughput TCR-beta CDR3 sequencing of genomic DNA was performed by Adaptive Biotechnologies. Per the source publication's procedure: TCR sequencing data for around 20 patients were retrieved from Adaptive's ImmunoSEQ software; a few other patients were processed with MiXCR and VDJtools. CD4 versus CD8 sorting errors were corrected by removing sequences found in both subsets at a frequency ratio below 5:1. Because the origin of CDR3 nucleotide sequences shared between donor and recipient could not be assigned, those sequences were removed. At least 2-fold expansion over unstimulated cells and a minimum CFSE-low frequency of 0.002% (template counts) or 0.001% (read counts) were required for clones to be classified as alloreactive. Clones were considered mappable if detected in sequenced pre-transplant spleen, lymph node, or MLR CFSE-low populations of the donor or recipient. The cumulative frequency of alloreactive clones was calculated as a percentage of all sequences, weighted by copy number. Held by TCRdb, this immuneACCESS table contains in-frame sequences only and omits some clones. Under half of the omission traces to an unresolved V gene where checked; the cause of the rest is unknown. Clonal size and the V and J genes are those of that table, whereas D and trimming came from the DNA. This sample is represented by about 99,000 clones; 80% to 95% of them were singletons. The ten largest make up around 1% of the sample.

As for this clone: The antigen it recognizes is unknown. There are no base qualities to consult, and no much larger clone falls within one base.

Recombination joined TRBV4-2 with TRBJ2-5, with the D gene possibly TRBD1 or TRBD2, each one fitting 6 bases. The source of this sequence is a human donor who received an intestinal transplant. The sample consisted of unstimulated CD8+ T cells sorted from spleen or lymph node cells, taken before intestinal transplant. The CDR3 reads as follows: CASSQDWGARETQYF. The nucleotide sequence reads as follows: TGTGCCAGCAGCCAAGACTGGGGGGCCCGGGAGACCCAGTACTTC.